This T cell receptor beta chain was obtained from a study of OX40 agonist ivuxolimab in advanced cancers. Study background: Patients enrolled in dose escalation were diagnosed with hepatocellular carcinoma, melanoma, renal cell or head and neck cancer.

This clone has only one observation. Its antigen is unidentified. CDR1 SGHAT and CDR2 FQNNGV come from the germline V gene. V was shortened by 1 base and J by 6 bases, with 13 bases between the two germline ends. CDR3 length: 14 amino acids. General study findings and limits: At 0.1 to 3.0 mg/kg and by week 6, CD4+ and CD8+ T cells in the blood had expanded clonally.

TCRdb's copy holds only in-frame clones and misses some; the assay was immunoSEQ multiplex PCR. The table has about 72,000 clones, approximately 84% seen once. The chain joins TRBV11-2 to TRBJ2-7; possible D gene TRBD1, 7 bases. The receptor comes from an adult with an advanced solid tumor such as melanoma, head and neck, liver or kidney cancer. Here the sequenced sample was CD4+ or CD8+ T cells sorted from blood, taken in a trial of the OX40 agonist ivuxolimab. In nucleotides, the CDR3 is TGTGCCAGCAGCTTAGTCCTTCAGGGGGGCGAGCAGTACTTC. This encodes CASSLVLQGGEQYF. The full variable domain, its missing parts supplied by reference TRBV11-2 and TRBJ2-7, is EAGVAQSPRYKIIEKRQSVAFWCNPISGHATLYWYQQILGQGPKLLIQFQNNGVVDDSQLPKDRFSAERLKGVDSTLKIQPAKLEDSAVYLCASSLVLQGGEQYFGPGTRLTVT.